The 9 T cell receptor beta chains below come from one sample, sequenced in a study of blood T cell repertoires in COVID-19. Clones were read by immunoSEQ multiplex PCR, and TCRdb kept only the in-frame ones, dropping some. The sample records some 210,000 clones, around 86% being singletons. Sequenced: peripheral blood. The origin of the receptors is a man in his sixties who had recovered from COVID-19.

The chain recombines TRBV5-6 with TRBJ2-1; D is perhaps TRBD2 (5 bases). This CDR3 spans 16 amino acids. V was cut by 4 bases and J by 7 bases, with 21 bases left in between. Germline assignment: CDR1 SGHDT and CDR2 YYEEEE. CDR3 region: CASSLVGTRVGNEQFF. CDR3 coding DNA: TGTGCCAGCAGCCTTGTAGGAACTAGAGTGGGGAATGAGCAGTTCTTC.

Written as DNA, the CDR3 is TGCGCCAGCAGTGAGTCGAAGGAGGTGGATTCCGCCTACGAGCAGTACTTC. Translated: CASSESKEVDSAYEQYF. The chain has TRBV10-1 and TRBJ2-7; possibly TRBD2 for D (5 bases). Germline assignment: CDR1 WNHNN and CDR2 SYGVQD (reference sequence). Between the trimmed V and J ends, which lost 0 bases and 2 bases, there was a span of 17 bases. This CDR3 comprises 17 residues.

The V call is TRBV6-5, the J call TRBJ1-1, with a weak D call TRBD1 (6 bases). Per the germline V gene, CDR1 is MNHEY and CDR2 is SVGAGI. With 6 bases removed from V and 5 bases from J, the gap between germline ends came to 19 bases. The CDR3 consists of 15 residues. CDR3 DNA: TGTGCCAGCAGGCTCAGTTTCAGGGGTTCGACTGAAGCTTTCTTT. This sequence encodes CASRLSFRGSTEAFF.

As DNA, the CDR3 is TGTGCCAGCAGGCGGACAGGGGGGCAGCCCCAGCATTTT. This gives the protein CASRRTGGQPQHF. The chain employs TRBV2 and TRBJ1-5; 10 nucleotides match TRBD1. Germline-derived CDR1 and CDR2 are SNHLY and FYNNEI. The CDR3 is 13 amino acids. Trimming cost V 6 bases and J 7 bases; bases outside gene matches: 3.

The chain is built from TRBV2 and TRBJ1-1, with 9 bases lining up with TRBD1. From germline, CDR1 is SNHLY and CDR2 FYNNEI. Trimming removed 7 bases from V and 4 bases from J; junction bases left unmatched: 10. The CDR3 has 15 amino acids. This CDR3 is CASTGDRVRGTEAFF. CDR3 DNA: TGTGCCAGCACGGGGGACAGGGTACGAGGCACTGAAGCTTTCTTT.

This sequence joins TRBV23-1 and TRBJ2-5, with TRBD1 matching over 9 bases. TRBV23-1 is an ORF; its function is uncertain. The V segment lost 4 bases and the J segment 6 bases; nucleotides outside the gene matches: 9. The CDR3 contains 15 residues. CDR3 region: CASSPAGQGMKTQYF. CDR3 coding DNA: TGCGCCAGCAGTCCGGCAGGACAGGGGATGAAGACCCAGTACTTC.

This chain links TRBV10-3 with TRBJ2-7; 9 bases match TRBD1. V was clipped by 2 bases and J by 4 bases; unmatched bases: 3. CDR3 length: 14 residues. Germline CDR1 and CDR2: ENHRY and SYGVKD. The CDR3 spells CAISEGDRDYEQYF. The CDR3 DNA reads as TGTGCCATCAGTGAGGGGGACAGGGATTACGAGCAGTACTTC.

This clone was recorded a few times. The genes are TRBV4-1 and TRBJ2-3; tentatively, D is TRBD2 (6 bases). Trimming removed 1 base at V and 4 bases at J, with 18 bases between. In germline, CDR1 is MGHRA, CDR2 YSYEKL. This CDR3 spans 17 amino acids. Here the CDR3 DNA reads TGCGCCAGCAGCCAAGGGTGGGCCCCCTCGGGGGCAGATACGCAGTATTTT. It translates to CASSQGWAPSGADTQYF.

The rearrangement links TRBV12-5 to TRBJ2-1; 7 bases fit TRBD2. Unmatched junction bases numbered 10, after V lost 4 bases and J lost 7 bases. The CDR3 is 15 residues long. Germline-derived CDR1 and CDR2 are LGHNT and FRNRAP. This CDR3 is CASGSRLAGENEQFF. CDR3 in DNA: TGTGCTAGTGGTTCACGACTAGCCGGGGAGAATGAGCAGTTCTTC.